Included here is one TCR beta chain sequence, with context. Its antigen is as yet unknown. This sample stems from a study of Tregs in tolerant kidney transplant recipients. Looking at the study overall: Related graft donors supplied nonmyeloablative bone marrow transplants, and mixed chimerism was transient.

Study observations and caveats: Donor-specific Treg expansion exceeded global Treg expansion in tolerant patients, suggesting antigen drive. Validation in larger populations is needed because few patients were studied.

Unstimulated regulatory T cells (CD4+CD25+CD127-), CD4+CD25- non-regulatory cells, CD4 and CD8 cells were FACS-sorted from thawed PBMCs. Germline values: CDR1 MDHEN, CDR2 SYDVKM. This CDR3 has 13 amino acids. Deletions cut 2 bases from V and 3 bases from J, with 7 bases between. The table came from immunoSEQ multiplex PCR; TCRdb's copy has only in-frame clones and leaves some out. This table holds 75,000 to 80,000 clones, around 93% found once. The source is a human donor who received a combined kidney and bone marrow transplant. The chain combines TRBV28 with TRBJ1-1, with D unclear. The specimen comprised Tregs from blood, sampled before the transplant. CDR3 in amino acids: CASSLRRDTEAFF. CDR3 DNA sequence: TGTGCCAGCAGTTTAAGACGGGACACTGAAGCTTTCTTT.